This TCR beta chain derives from a study of beta chain features in type 1 diabetes. The overall study: Examination of sorted cells across all samples involved about 99 million cells.

As every portion of the isolated RNA was reverse transcribed, the sequencing read expressed TCRB transcripts. Method: immunoSEQ multiplex PCR; TCRdb's copy keeps in-frame clones and lacks some. The sample contains hundreds of thousands of clones, 15% to 18% of which appear only once. Cell sorting via CD45RO/CCR7/CD25/CD127/CD95/CD27 was performed to obtain CD4+ naive, central memory, regulatory and stem cell-like memory cells. Regarding this clone: This CDR3 is also generated by other DNA sequences in the sample.

The sequenced sample was naive CD4+ T cells from blood. This sequence originates from a man aged 18 to 30 in good health.

The CDR3 DNA reads TGTGCCAGCAGTGGTTCCGGGGGACCTGGGGCCAACGTCCTGACTTTC. Residues: CASSGSGGPGANVLTF. V usage is TRBV6-1 and J usage is TRBJ2-6; maybe TRBD2 (6 bases). V lost 4 bases to trimming and J lost 2 bases, with 12 bases between them. The CDR3 has 16 amino acids. Germline V gene sequence: CDR1 MNHNS, CDR2 SASEGT.